Included here is one T cell receptor beta chain sequence, with context. The antigen it binds to is not known. Per-base qualities were not stored, and no clone one base away is much larger. The source of the sample is a study of beta chain features in type 1 diabetes (dated by TCRdb to 2016 to 2019). For context, the study as a whole: Mean age, gender distribution, total cell number and subset yield did not differ between patients and healthy donors. The study compared the TCRB repertoires of sorted circulating CD4+ T cell subsets in recently diagnosed type 1 diabetes patients with those in matched healthy donors. Regulatory and stem cell-like memory subsets were obtained from only 8 patients and about eight healthy donors, while naive and central memory subsets were obtained from all 28 donors. Across all samples, almost 110 million sorted cells were examined, and cell number per subset correlated strongly with RNA yield. Paper-wide results and their limitations: Fewer insertions and more nucleotide deletions at VDJ recombination sites were observed in patients with type 1 diabetes, implying thymic rearrangement abnormalities. A moderate but significant shortening of TCRB CDR3 length was observed in type 1 diabetes patients in all four CD4+ subsets. Shorter templates might be favored by PCR, yet because patient and control samples were amplified and corrected together, any such skew would affect both groups equally. Because cDNA was sequenced instead of genomic DNA, highly expressing activated cells could be over-represented, though the groups showed no difference in activation or CD3 levels. Naive, central memory and regulatory TCRB repertoires appeared to be more alike among patients than among healthy donors. Because small numbers of individuals were included in the HLA sub-analyses, any influence of HLA type on TCRB rearrangement was left unresolved.

The entire isolated RNA was reverse transcribed using the High Capacity cDNA Reverse Transcription Kit, and thus expressed TCRB transcripts were sequenced. Naive, central memory and regulatory T cell samples underwent deep immunoSEQ sequencing, averaging roughly 3.5 million total reads per sample. After sorted cells were lysed in RLT buffer, RNA was extracted with DNase-treated RNeasy Micro or Mini kits, with the choice depending on cell number. Each cell subset was processed separately to prevent cross-contamination, with patient and healthy donor samples processed together. Using the immunoSEQ multiplex PCR, TCRB sequences were amplified from cDNA into 87-bp fragments spanning the CDR3 region. Sequencing of the amplicons was done on the Illumina HiSeq platform. In the paper's pipeline: PCR bias was corrected computationally using synthetic template baselines, and reads within Hamming distance 2 were collapsed, with unmergeable singletons discarded. Reads were aligned to IMGT to assign V, D and J genes, CDR3 length, and insertions or deletions at six rearrangement sites. Within each subset, clonotype counts were normalized to sorted cell number, after which true diversity and Gini coefficients were computed with the tcR R package. The overlap coefficient, calculated on TCRB nucleotide sequences, was used to quantify repertoire sharing. Out-of-frame TCRB sequences from naive cells were analyzed to stand in for the pre-selection repertoire. The immuneACCESS repertoire file appears here via TCRdb, limited to in-frame rearrangements. These files lack a portion of the clones; in checked studies, under half of the deficit traces to unresolved V genes, and the cause of the others is not known. V and J calls plus clone size are reproduced from that table; the DNA served to infer D and trimming. Within this sample are around 710,000 clones, with 12% of them counted one time only. The ten largest clonotypes hold more than 0.095% of the sample.

Each donor gave one peripheral blood draw, averaging roughly 120 mL, which was collected into heparinised tubes. A BD FACSAria II and a panel including CD45RO, CCR7, CD25, CD127, CD95 and CD27 were used to sort naive, central memory, regulatory and stem cell-like memory CD4+ T cells. Purity was above 98% for every sorted population. PBMCs were isolated right away by Lymphoprep density gradient centrifugation and were stained directly, without culture. So that batch effects would be minimized, each experiment stained and sorted samples in pairs, pairing one healthy donor with one patient. Sequenced material: naive CD4+ T cells from blood. The sample's cell subset or site label, decoded: true naive CD4+ T cells. The sequence was obtained from a man younger than 40 with type 1 diabetes.

The DNA reads as follows: TGCAGTGCCCAAAACGTCTACGAGCAGTACTTC. This codes for CSAQNVYEQYF. The V and J segments used are TRBV20-1 and TRBJ2-7; the D gene assignment is ambiguous. CDR1 and CDR2 (DFQATT, SNEGSKA) derive from the germline V gene (reference sequence). Cut back by 6 bases and 3 bases, the V and J ends lie 9 bases apart. The CDR3, cysteine through phenylalanine, is 11 amino acids long. CDR3 DNA is the only sequence kept; it has 33 bases, read in frame from the first base.